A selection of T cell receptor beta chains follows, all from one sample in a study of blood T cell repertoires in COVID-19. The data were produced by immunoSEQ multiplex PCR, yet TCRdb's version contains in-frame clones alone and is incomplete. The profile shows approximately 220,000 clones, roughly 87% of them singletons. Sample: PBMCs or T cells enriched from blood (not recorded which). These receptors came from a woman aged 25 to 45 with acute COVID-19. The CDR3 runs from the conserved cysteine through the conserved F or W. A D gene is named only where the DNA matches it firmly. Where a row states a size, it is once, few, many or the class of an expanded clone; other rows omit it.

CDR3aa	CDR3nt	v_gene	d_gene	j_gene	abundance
CASSSPGQGAEGYTF	TGCGCCAGCAGCTCTCCGGGACAGGGGGCAGAGGGCTACACCTTC	TRBV5-1	TRBD1	TRBJ1-2	-
CASSFEGKAEAFF	TGTGCCAGCAGCTTTGAGGGCAAAGCTGAAGCTTTCTTT	TRBV13	-	TRBJ1-1	-
CASSVTSGGTDTQYF	TGTGCCAGTAGTGTCACTAGCGGGGGCACAGATACGCAGTATTTT	TRBV19	TRBD2	TRBJ2-3	once
CASSLDFGTQYF	TGTGCCAGCAGCTTAGATTTCGGGACCCAGTACTTC	TRBV11-3	-	TRBJ2-5	-
CASSQKPRENEKLFF	TGCGCCAGCAGCCAAAAACCCAGGGAAAATGAAAAACTGTTTTTT	TRBV4-1	-	TRBJ1-4	-
CASSLLAGVGTGELFF	TGCGCCAGCAGCCTCCTAGCGGGGGTTGGTACCGGGGAGCTGTTTTTT	TRBV5-1	TRBD2	TRBJ2-2	-
CASSIDIRDGTEAFF	TGTGCCAGTAGTATAGATATCAGGGATGGAACTGAAGCTTTCTTT	TRBV19	-	TRBJ1-1	-
CASSQDSGDGTDTQYF	TGTGCCAGCAGCCAAGATTCCGGAGACGGCACAGATACGCAGTATTTT	TRBV3-1/TRBV3-2	-	TRBJ2-3	-
CASRSDRGDQPQHF	TGTGCCAGCAGGTCCGACAGGGGAGATCAGCCCCAGCATTTT	TRBV7-9	TRBD1	TRBJ1-5	-
CASRTVQNTGELFF	TGTGCCAGCCGGACAGTCCAGAACACCGGGGAGCTGTTTTTT	TRBV19	-	TRBJ2-2	-
CASSLGPQGDGQPQHF	TGCGCCAGCAGCTTGGGGCCGCAGGGCGATGGTCAGCCCCAGCATTTT	TRBV5-1	-	TRBJ1-5	-
CASSPRDYFYEQYF	TGTGCCAGCAGCCCCCGGGACTACTTCTACGAGCAGTACTTC	TRBV3-1/TRBV3-2	TRBD2	TRBJ2-7	-
CASSAGTGTYSNQPQHF	TGTGCCAGCAGCGCGGGGACAGGGACGTATAGCAATCAGCCCCAGCATTTT	TRBV9	TRBD1	TRBJ1-5	-
CASSYSYPVRTEAFF	TGTGCCAGCAGTTACTCGTACCCCGTCAGAACCGAAGCTTTCTTT	TRBV6-5	-	TRBJ1-1	-
CASSPGQGVEKLFF	TGTGCCAGCTCACCGGGACAGGGAGTTGAAAAACTGTTTTTT	TRBV18	TRBD1	TRBJ1-4	-
CASSPGAVHSYNEQFF	TGCGCCAGCAGCCCTGGGGCGGTCCACTCCTACAATGAGCAGTTCTTC	TRBV4-1	-	TRBJ2-1	-
CASSQGGTDGYTF	TGCGCCAGCAGCCAAGGGGGCACAGATGGCTACACCTTC	TRBV4-3	-	TRBJ1-2	-
CASSRSSTDTQYF	TGTGCCAGCAGTCGGTCCTCCACAGATACGCAGTATTTT	TRBV2	-	TRBJ2-3	-
CASSPRGAGGETQYF	TGTGCCAGCTCACCACGAGGGGCCGGGGGAGAGACCCAGTACTTC	TRBV18	-	TRBJ2-5	-
CATSRARFEVRVNTGELFF	TGTGCCACCAGCAGAGCGAGGTTCGAGGTCAGGGTAAACACCGGGGAGCTGTTTTTT	TRBV15	-	TRBJ2-2	-
CATRQPSGNTIYF	TGTGCCACCCGACAGCCCTCTGGAAACACCATATATTTT	TRBV10-3	-	TRBJ1-3	many
CASRTENTGELFF	TGCGCCAGCCGGACAGAGAACACCGGGGAGCTGTTTTTT	TRBV5-1	-	TRBJ2-2	-
CASSYGLVQSYNEQFF	TGCGCCAGCAGCTATGGACTAGTTCAATCCTACAATGAGCAGTTCTTC	TRBV5-1	TRBD2	TRBJ2-1	few
CASSLEAGGGTEAFF	TGTGCCAGCAGCTTAGAGGCCGGGGGGGGCACTGAAGCTTTCTTT	TRBV7-8	-	TRBJ1-1	-
CASSLVSPSSYNEQFF	TGTGCCAGCAGCTTAGTCTCTCCTAGCTCCTACAATGAGCAGTTCTTC	TRBV7-9	-	TRBJ2-1	once
CASSLGQTGFPLHF	TGTGCCAGCAGCTTAGGGCAAACAGGGTTTCCCCTCCACTTT	TRBV11-2	-	TRBJ1-6	-
CASRVRGNTGELFF	TGTGCCAGCAGGGTACGGGGGAACACCGGGGAGCTGTTTTTT	TRBV5-8	-	TRBJ2-2	-
CSARERAAFF	TGCAGTGCTAGAGAACGCGCAGCTTTCTTT	TRBV20-1	-	TRBJ1-1	-
CAISDPPGEGPSYEQYF	TGTGCCATCAGTGACCCCCCTGGGGAGGGGCCCTCCTACGAGCAGTACTTC	TRBV10-3	TRBD2	TRBJ2-7	-
CASSFSGGNTGELFF	TGTGCCAGCAGCTTCAGCGGGGGGAACACCGGGGAGCTGTTTTTT	TRBV11-2	TRBD2	TRBJ2-2	-
CASSEIVGEVLFF	TGTGCCAGCAGTGAAATAGTAGGGGAGGTGCTGTTTTTT	TRBV6-1	-	TRBJ2-2	-
CAISGPEQSNLYEQYF	TGTGCCATCAGTGGCCCGGAGCAGTCTAACCTCTACGAGCAGTACTTC	TRBV10-3	-	TRBJ2-7	once
CATSQGAIDTQYF	TGTGCCACCAGCCAGGGGGCCATAGATACGCAGTATTTT	TRBV24-1	TRBD1	TRBJ2-3	-